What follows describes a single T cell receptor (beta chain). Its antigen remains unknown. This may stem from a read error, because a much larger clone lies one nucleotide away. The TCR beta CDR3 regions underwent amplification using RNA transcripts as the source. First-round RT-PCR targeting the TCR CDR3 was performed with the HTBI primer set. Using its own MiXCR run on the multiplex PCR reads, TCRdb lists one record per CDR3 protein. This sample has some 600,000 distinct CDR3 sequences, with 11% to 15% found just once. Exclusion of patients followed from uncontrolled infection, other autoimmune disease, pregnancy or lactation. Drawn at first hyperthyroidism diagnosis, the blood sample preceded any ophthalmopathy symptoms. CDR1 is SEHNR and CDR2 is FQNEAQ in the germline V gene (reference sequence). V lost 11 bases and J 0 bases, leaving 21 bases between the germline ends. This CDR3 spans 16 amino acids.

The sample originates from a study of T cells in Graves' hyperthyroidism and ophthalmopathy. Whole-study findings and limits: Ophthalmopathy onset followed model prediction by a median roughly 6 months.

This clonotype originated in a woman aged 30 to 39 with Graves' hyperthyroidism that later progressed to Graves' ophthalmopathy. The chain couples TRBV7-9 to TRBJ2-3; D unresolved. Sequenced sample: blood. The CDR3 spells CALPFPTTTSTDTQYF. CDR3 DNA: TGTGCCCTCCCTTTCCCTACGACAACAAGCACAGATACGCAGTATTTT.